The 18 T cell receptor beta chains in this list originate from one sample, sequenced in a study of control samples from healthy donors and cancer patients. The table came from immunoSEQ multiplex PCR; TCRdb's copy has only in-frame clones and leaves some out. The data contain roughly 120,000 clones, approximately 90% of them singletons. Sequencing input: blood. The receptors here all came from a woman in her 70s in good health.

This clone appeared a few times. The chain joins TRBV5-6 to TRBJ1-2, with D uncertain. The CDR3 extends over 17 amino acids. Germline V CDR1 and CDR2: SGHDT, YYEEEE. Trimming shortened V by 0 bases and J by 4 bases, and 19 bases separated the two germline ends. CDR3 DNA: TGTGCCAGCAGCTTGGAAAACTCTCCCCTAAGACGCTATGGCTACACCTTC. Its protein is CASSLENSPLRRYGYTF.

The genes are TRBV9 and TRBJ2-1; D is possibly TRBD1 or TRBD2 (6 bases each). The CDR3 spans 15 residues. Germline V CDR1 and CDR2: SGDLS, YYNGEE. The ends were cut back, 0 bases at V and 1 base at J, with 8 bases in the middle. CDR3: CASSVEGGSYNEQFF. CDR3 DNA: TGTGCCAGCAGCGTAGAGGGGGGATCCTACAATGAGCAGTTCTTC.

The J gene is TRBJ2-5, the V gene TRBV5-1, with D perhaps matching TRBD2 (6 bases). CDR1 and CDR2 from the germline V gene are SGHRS and YFSETQ. The CDR3 is made up of 14 amino acids. The ends were cut back, 2 bases at V and 2 bases at J, with 10 bases in the middle. The CDR3 loop reads CASSFGGTQETQYF. The CDR3 DNA sequence: TGCGCCAGCAGCTTCGGGGGAACGCAAGAGACCCAGTACTTC.

CDR3 in DNA: TGTGCCAGCAGCCCGTCGGGGGCTGGAAACACCATATATTTT. Its translation: CASSPSGAGNTIYF. The gene calls are TRBV7-9 and TRBJ1-3, with D tentatively TRBD1 (5 bases). Trimming pared 5 bases from V and 2 bases from J, leaving 10 bases between. Germline V gives CDR1 SEHNR, CDR2 FQNEAQ (reference sequence). The CDR3 sequence is 14 residues long.

About this clone itself: The same CDR3 is also encoded by other DNA sequences in this sample. The chain combines TRBV18 with TRBJ2-7, with TRBD1 matching 9 bases. V dropped 2 bases and J dropped 2; count of bases not matched to a gene: 4. The CDR3 is 15 residues long. The germline V gene has CDR1 KGHSH and CDR2 LQKENI. In nucleotides, the CDR3 is TGTGCCAGCTCACCATCCCGGGACAGGGCCTACGAGCAGTACTTC. It translates to CASSPSRDRAYEQYF.

The chain has TRBV10-3 and TRBJ1-6; D remains unclear. The CDR3 sequence is 12 residues long. Deletions cut 11 bases from V and 2 bases from J, with 7 bases between. From germline, CDR1 is ENHRY and CDR2 SYGVKD. The CDR3 DNA reads TGTGCCGCACGCGCCTATAATTCACCCCTCCACTTT. Its protein product is CAARAYNSPLHF.

The rearrangement links TRBV10-1 to TRBJ1-1, with 7 bases lining up with TRBD1. CDR3 length: 16 amino acids. V was clipped by 2 bases and J by 0 bases; unmatched bases: 6. CDR1 and CDR2 from the germline V gene are WNHNN and SYGVQD (reference sequence). The CDR3: CASSEHRGNMNTEAFF. The CDR3 DNA is TGCGCCAGCAGTGAGCACAGGGGCAATATGAACACTGAAGCTTTCTTT.

The chain has TRBV27 and TRBJ1-5; D unclear. The CDR3 covers 14 residues. Trimming shortened V by 10 bases and J by 4 bases, and 17 bases separated the two germline ends. In germline, CDR1 is MNHEY, CDR2 SMNVEV (reference sequence). The CDR3 sequence: CATMPLGRNQPQHF. For the CDR3, the DNA is TGTGCCACCATGCCTCTCGGTCGGAATCAGCCCCAGCATTTT.

V is TRBV2 and J is TRBJ1-1, with D possibly matching TRBD1 (5 bases). Germline CDR1 is SNHLY and CDR2 is FYNNEI. The length of the CDR3 is 15 residues. V was pared by 10 bases and J by 1 base, with 19 bases between. The CDR3 DNA reads as TGTGCCACCCGAACAGGAGAGATAAGGAACACTGAAGCTTTCTTT. Translation gives CATRTGEIRNTEAFF.

This chain uses TRBV6-5 with TRBJ2-7; D not certain. The CDR3 runs to 15 residues. Between the trimmed V and J ends, which lost 4 bases and 4 bases, there was a span of 17 bases. Germline V gives CDR1 MNHEY, CDR2 SVGAGI. Here the CDR3 DNA reads TGTGCCAGCAGTTGGGCCCCGACGGAAGAGTACGAGCAGTACTTC. It is translated as CASSWAPTEEYEQYF.

On this clone: This CDR3 is also generated by other DNA sequences in the sample. V and J are TRBV18 and TRBJ1-1, with D unclear. The length of the CDR3 is 14 residues. Germline V lookup: CDR1 KGHSH, CDR2 LQKENI. The germline V and J ends were trimmed by 1 base and 2 bases, with 8 bases remaining between them. CDR3 nucleotides: TGTGCCAGCTCACCACTTAATGGAAACACTGAAGCTTTCTTT. Translation gives CASSPLNGNTEAFF.

The rearrangement uses TRBV4-2 and TRBJ2-7, with 13 positions matching TRBD2. V was clipped by 3 bases and J by 2 bases; unmatched bases: 4. Germline V lookup: CDR1 LGHNA, CDR2 YNFKEQ. This CDR3 has 16 residues. CDR3 DNA sequence: TGTGCCAGCAGCCATGGACTAGCGGGGGCACCCTACGAGCAGTACTTC. Protein product: CASSHGLAGAPYEQYF.

This chain joins TRBV14 and TRBJ1-2; no definite D call. The CDR3 sequence is 12 residues long. V lost 1 base to trimming and J lost 8 bases, with 8 bases between them. From germline, CDR1 is SGHDN and CDR2 FVKESK. CDR3 nucleotide sequence: TGTGCCAGCAGCCAAGCTCCTGGAGGCTACACCTTC. Protein: CASSQAPGGYTF.

CDR3 sequence (DNA): TGTGCCAGCAGCTCTAACAAGGGGTTCAACGAGCAGTACTTC. This gives the protein CASSSNKGFNEQYF. The gene calls are TRBV7-9 and TRBJ2-7, with a tentative D call TRBD1 (5 bases). V was shortened by 4 bases and J by 5 bases, with 15 bases between the two germline ends. The CDR3 contains 14 residues. Germline V gives CDR1 SEHNR, CDR2 FQNEAQ (reference sequence).

The chain uses TRBV7-9 and TRBJ1-2; D unresolved. V was trimmed by 6 bases and J by 8 bases, leaving 16 bases between them. This CDR3 has 13 amino acids. CDR1 and CDR2 from the germline V gene are SEHNR and FQNEAQ (reference sequence). The CDR3 spells CASSSRGSGGYTF. The CDR3, as DNA: TGTGCCAGCAGTAGCCGGGGAAGCGGCGGCTACACCTTC.

V gene TRBV5-1 combines with J gene TRBJ2-7; 10 positions agree with TRBD2. V shed 4 bases and J 0 bases; nucleotides not matched to a gene: 7. This CDR3 has 16 amino acids. Germline loops: CDR1 SGHRS, CDR2 YFSETQ. As DNA, the CDR3 is TGCGCCAGCAGCGCCACTAGCGGGGCGACCTCCTACGAGCAGTACTTC. Translating it yields CASSATSGATSYEQYF.

The V call is TRBV5-1, the J call TRBJ2-1; D possibly matches TRBD1 or TRBD2 (5 bases each). CDR3 length: 15 amino acids. CDR1 and CDR2 from the germline V gene are SGHRS and YFSETQ. The ends were cut back, 3 bases at V and 0 bases at J, with 10 bases in the middle. The CDR3 here is CASSWDVSSYNEQFF. CDR3 sequence (DNA): TGCGCCAGCAGCTGGGACGTAAGCTCCTACAATGAGCAGTTCTTC.

V gene TRBV5-1 combines with J gene TRBJ2-7; 11 bases align to TRBD2. Germline-derived CDR1 and CDR2 are SGHRS and YFSETQ. The CDR3 length is 14 residues. Trimming cost V 4 bases and J 3 bases; bases outside gene matches: 3. CDR3 DNA sequence: TGCGCCAGCAGCGGGGGACTAGCGGTCTACGAGCAGTACTTC. Protein: CASSGGLAVYEQYF.